The 29 T cell receptor beta chains below all came from one sample that was sequenced in a study of radiotherapy plus CTLA-4 blockade in lung cancer. Method: immunoSEQ multiplex PCR; TCRdb's copy keeps in-frame clones and lacks some. This sample has 90,000 or so clones, with about 86% found just once. Sequences were derived from peripheral blood, sampled from a patient treated with radiotherapy plus ipilimumab. Receptors were obtained from a human donor with non-small cell lung cancer who had a partial response to radiotherapy plus ipilimumab.

The chain uses TRBV15 and TRBJ1-3, with D possibly being TRBD1 (6 bases). V lost 1 base and J lost 0, with 7 bases in between. Germline V gene sequence: CDR1 LNHNV, CDR2 YYDKDF (reference sequence). CDR3 length: 15 residues. CDR3 coding DNA: TGTGCCACCAGCAGAGTGGGGGCCTCTGGAAACACCATATATTTT. This encodes CATSRVGASGNTIYF.

V gene TRBV5-1 combines with J gene TRBJ2-3; 9 nucleotides line up with TRBD2. The CDR3 contains 15 residues. Germline-derived CDR1 and CDR2 are SGHRS and YFSETQ. V was clipped by 2 bases and J by 2 bases; unmatched bases: 3. The CDR3 DNA reads as TGCGCCAGCAGCTTCCGGACTAGCGACACAGATACGCAGTATTTT. Protein: CASSFRTSDTDTQYF.

DNA of the CDR3: TGTGCCAGCAGCTTAGGCGTAGTAGATACGCAGTATTTT. Amino acid sequence: CASSLGVVDTQYF. The chain has TRBV7-8 and TRBJ2-3, with unresolved D. The CDR3 totals 13 residues. Germline lookup yields CDR1 SGHVS and CDR2 FQNEAQ. With 1 base removed from V and 5 bases from J, the gap between germline ends came to 7 bases.

The chain recombines TRBV6-1 with TRBJ2-7, with 12 bases lining up with TRBD2. V lost 4 bases to trimming and J lost 5 bases; unmatched junction nucleotides: 0. The germline V gene has CDR1 MNHNS and CDR2 SASEGT. This CDR3 has 13 residues. CDR3 nucleotides: TGTGCCAGCAGTGGACTAGCGGGAGACGAGCAGTACTTC. This translates into CASSGLAGDEQYF.

This clone was found once. The chain employs TRBV19 and TRBJ2-5; 9 positions agree with TRBD2. Germline V lookup: CDR1 LNHDA, CDR2 SQIVND (reference sequence). J lost 5 bases, V lost 5 bases, and 18 bases had no gene match. The CDR3 is 18 residues long. The CDR3 region is CASSRDNTGTSSGETQYF. The CDR3 nucleotides are TGTGCCAGTAGTCGAGATAATACCGGGACTAGCTCGGGCGAGACCCAGTACTTC.

The chain couples TRBV30 to TRBJ1-1; D gene unclear. CDR3 size: 12 residues. The germline CDR1 and CDR2 sequences are GTSNPN and SVGIG (reference sequence). The V gene lost 3 bases and the J gene lost 3 bases, with 8 bases spanning the gap. Written as DNA, the CDR3 is TGTGCCTGGAGGTGGGCTGACACTGAAGCTTTCTTT. Translating gives CAWRWADTEAFF. Supplemented by reference TRBV30 and TRBJ1-1, the full variable domain reads SQTIHQWPATLVQPVGSPLSLECTVEGTSNPNLYWYRQAAGRGLQLLFYSVGIGQISSEVPQNLSASRPQDRQFILSSKKLLLSDSGFYLCAWRWADTEAFFGQGTRLTVV.

The chain carries TRBV5-1 and TRBJ2-3, with D uncertain. The V end lost 2 bases, the J end lost 0 bases, and 13 bases lay between the germline ends. The CDR3 runs to 16 residues. Germline CDR1 SGHRS, CDR2 YFSETQ. Here the CDR3 DNA reads TGCGCCAGCAGCTTATCCATGGGCGCGAGCACAGATACGCAGTATTTT. This encodes CASSLSMGASTDTQYF. The full variable domain, in which reference TRBV5-1 and TRBJ2-3 provide the parts outside the CDR3, is KAGVTQTPRYLIKTRGQQVTLSCSPISGHRSVSWYQQTPGQGLQFLFEYFSETQRNKGNFPGRFSGRQFSNSRSEMNVSTLELGDSALYLCASSLSMGASTDTQYFGPGTRLTVL.

The chain joins TRBV28 to TRBJ2-3, with 9 bases that match TRBD2. The length of the CDR3 is 16 residues. Germline CDR1 reads MDHEN; CDR2 reads SYDVKM. V was pared by 7 bases and J by 0 bases, with 8 bases of the junction left unmatched. The CDR3 spells CASNQLAGFSTDTQYF. The CDR3 DNA follows: TGTGCCAGCAACCAACTAGCGGGCTTTAGCACAGATACGCAGTATTTT. Combining the CDR3 with reference TRBV28 and TRBJ2-3 gives the whole variable domain DVKVTQSSRYLVKRTGEKVFLECVQDMDHENMFWYRQDPGLGLRLIYFSYDVKMKEKGDIPEGYSVSREKKERFSLILESASTNQTSMYLCASNQLAGFSTDTQYFGPGTRLTVL.

The V gene is TRBV10-1, the J gene TRBJ2-5; 7 bases map to TRBD1. V lost 3 bases, J lost 7 bases, and 17 bases stayed unmatched. The CDR3 spans 17 residues. CDR1 is WNHNN and CDR2 is SYGVQD in the germline V gene (reference sequence). The CDR3 DNA reads as TGCGCCAGCAGTGACCAAAGACGGACAGGCTATGAGGGGACCCAGTACTTC. It translates to CASSDQRRTGYEGTQYF.

This rearrangement joins TRBV28 to TRBJ1-1, with 7 bases aligning to TRBD1. Trimming cost V 6 bases and J 10 bases; bases outside gene matches: 8. The CDR3 spans 12 residues. The germline V gene has CDR1 MDHEN and CDR2 SYDVKM. CDR3 DNA sequence: TGTGCCAGCAGACGAACAGGGGTCAGAGCTTTCTTT. Its translation is CASRRTGVRAFF.

CDR3 coding DNA: TGTGCCAGCACCCCAGCCGGGGAAGAGACCCAGTACTTC. Residues: CASTPAGEETQYF. V is TRBV6-6 and J is TRBJ2-5, with TRBD2 as a possible D gene (5 bases). The CDR3 loop spans 13 amino acids. V lost 7 bases and J 3 bases, leaving 12 bases between the germline ends. The germline CDR1 and CDR2 sequences are MNHNY and SVGAGI (reference sequence).

The J gene is TRBJ2-5, the V gene TRBV6-1, with D perhaps TRBD2 (5 bases). The CDR3 is 13 residues long. From germline, CDR1 is MNHNS and CDR2 SASEGT. Trimming pared 3 bases from V and 2 bases from J, leaving 7 bases between. CDR3 residues: CASSEDSQETQYF. Written as DNA, the CDR3 is TGTGCCAGCAGTGAGGACTCACAAGAGACCCAGTACTTC.

The V gene is TRBV4-1, the J gene TRBJ1-5; 7 bases map to TRBD1. This CDR3 has 15 amino acids. Germline assignment: CDR1 MGHRA and CDR2 YSYEKL. V lost 5 bases and J lost 4; bases outside the gene matches: 8. The CDR3, as DNA: TGCGCCAGCAGCAATTGGGACAGCACTAATCAGCCCCAGCATTTT. It codes for CASSNWDSTNQPQHF.

V is TRBV29-1 and J is TRBJ1-2, with 7 bases matching TRBD1. V lost 7 bases, J lost 5 bases, and 7 bases stayed unmatched. CDR1 is SQVTM and CDR2 is ANQGSEA in the germline V gene. CDR3 length: 12 amino acids. CDR3 sequence: CSAEGAHYGYTF. CDR3 nucleotides: TGCAGCGCCGAGGGGGCGCATTATGGCTACACCTTC.

The rearrangement links TRBV7-9 to TRBJ2-1, with TRBD2 matching 7 bases. V lost 5 bases and J lost 0; bases outside the gene matches: 7. CDR3 size: 16 residues. Germline CDR1 and CDR2: SEHNR and FQNEAQ (reference sequence). Here the CDR3 reads CASSPKPGGSYNEQFF. The CDR3 nucleotides read TGTGCCAGCAGCCCTAAACCGGGGGGCTCCTACAATGAGCAGTTCTTC. Filled out from reference TRBV7-9 and TRBJ2-1, the complete variable domain reads DTGVSQNPRHKITKRGQNVTFRCDPISEHNRLYWYRQTLGQGPEFLTYFQNEAQLEKSRLLSDRFSAERPKGSFSTLEIQRTEQGDSAMYLCASSPKPGGSYNEQFFGPGTRLTVL.

Regarding this clone: Other DNA sequences in this specimen translate into the identical CDR3. The chain links TRBV29-1 to TRBJ2-5; 12 nucleotides agree with TRBD2. This CDR3 has 14 residues. Germline V lookup: CDR1 SQVTM, CDR2 ANQGSEA. V lost 6 bases, J lost 4 bases, and 6 bases stayed unmatched. CDR3 in DNA: TGCAGCGTGATACTAGCGGGAGGCCCAGAGACCCAGTACTTC. The encoded protein is CSVILAGGPETQYF.

The V call is TRBV6-1, the J call TRBJ2-7, with 10 bases aligning to TRBD2. The CDR3 contains 14 residues. CDR1 and CDR2 from the germline V gene are MNHNS and SASEGT. The CDR3 sequence is CASSQASGSYEQYV. Here the CDR3 DNA reads TGTGCCAGCAGTCAAGCTAGCGGGAGCTACGAGCAGTACGTC.

The chain links TRBV6-4 to TRBJ2-2, with 8 bases aligning to TRBD2. With 4 bases clipped from V and 1 base from J, the junction kept 5 bases outside the gene matches. Germline lookup yields CDR1 MRHNA and CDR2 SNTAGT. The CDR3 has 16 residues. CDR3 DNA: TGTGCCAGCAGTGGTGGCCTAGCGGGGAACACCGGGGAGCTGTTTTTT. Its translation: CASSGGLAGNTGELFF.

V gene TRBV10-3 combines with J gene TRBJ2-3; D is unresolved. Trimming shortened V by 8 bases and J by 0 bases, and 9 bases separated the two germline ends. The germline gives CDR1 ENHRY, CDR2 SYGVKD. The CDR3 covers 13 residues. CDR3 sequence: CAIGPGSTDTQYF. Written as DNA, the CDR3 is TGTGCCATCGGCCCAGGAAGCACAGATACGCAGTATTTT.

This clone was found once. The CDR3 nucleotides are TGTGCCAGCAGCTCCTTTCCCACAGATACGCAGTATTTT. It translates to CASSSFPTDTQYF. This chain connects TRBV5-4 to TRBJ2-3; D not resolved. The germline V gene encodes CDR1 SGHNT and CDR2 YYREEE (reference sequence). V was cut by 3 bases and J by 2 bases, with 7 bases left in between. CDR3 length: 13 amino acids. Full variable domain (remainder filled in from reference TRBV5-4 and TRBJ2-3): ETGVTQSPTHLIKTRGQQVTLRCSSQSGHNTVSWYQQALGQGPQFIFQYYREEENGRGNFPPRFSGLQFPNYSSELNVNALELDDSALYLCASSSFPTDTQYFGPGTRLTVL.

The rearrangement joins TRBV28 to TRBJ1-2; no definite D call. Germline V lookup: CDR1 MDHEN, CDR2 SYDVKM. V was trimmed by 7 bases and J by 2 bases, leaving 5 bases between them. This CDR3 spans 11 amino acids. CDR3 protein: CASTANYGYTF. CDR3 in DNA: TGTGCCAGCACAGCGAACTATGGCTACACCTTC.

This clone was detected only a few times. This chain uses TRBV19 with TRBJ1-1; TRBD1 is a possible D gene (5 bases). The CDR3 runs to 14 residues. Per germline, CDR1 LNHDA and CDR2 SQIVND (reference sequence). Trimming shortened V by 6 bases and J by 1 base, and 12 bases separated the two germline ends. The CDR3 region is CASSVLGGNTEAFF. The DNA of the CDR3 is TGTGCCAGTAGCGTTCTGGGGGGGAACACTGAAGCTTTCTTT.

The V and J genes are TRBV18 and TRBJ1-4; 9 positions agree with TRBD1. There are 17 residues in the CDR3. Looked up from germline, CDR1 is KGHSH and CDR2 is LQKENI. V was clipped by 2 bases and J by 4 bases; unmatched bases: 8. Here the CDR3 reads CASSPGQGWAFNEKLFF. CDR3 DNA: TGTGCCAGCTCACCAGGACAGGGGTGGGCCTTTAATGAAAAACTGTTTTTT.

The V gene is TRBV18, the J gene TRBJ2-5; 7 bases line up with TRBD1. V lost 3 bases and J lost 4; bases outside the gene matches: 2. Germline CDR1 is KGHSH and CDR2 is LQKENI. The CDR3 loop spans 13 amino acids. The CDR3 is CASSPGDRETQYF. CDR3 nucleotide sequence: TGTGCCAGCTCACCGGGGGACAGAGAGACCCAGTACTTC.

The chain carries TRBV5-1 and TRBJ1-3, with 7 bases lining up with TRBD1. The V gene end was trimmed by 4 bases and the J gene end by 0 bases; junction bases not matched to a gene: 4. Per the germline V gene, CDR1 is SGHRS and CDR2 is YFSETQ. The CDR3 sequence is 15 residues long. CDR3 coding DNA: TGCGCCAGCAGCGCAGGACAGGCCTCTGGAAACACCATATATTTT. Translation: CASSAGQASGNTIYF.

This chain joins TRBV19 and TRBJ2-1, with 10 bases that match TRBD2. The V gene's germline CDR1 is LNHDA and CDR2 SQIVND (reference sequence). The CDR3 extends over 14 amino acids. With 3 bases clipped from V and 9 bases from J, the junction kept 5 bases outside the gene matches. CDR3 amino acids: CASSILAGAGEQFF. The DNA of the CDR3 is TGTGCCAGTAGTATCCTAGCGGGAGCTGGTGAGCAGTTCTTC.

The gene calls are TRBV18 and TRBJ2-3; possibly TRBD1 for D (6 bases). This CDR3 is built from 14 residues. Germline values: CDR1 KGHSH, CDR2 LQKENI. The V and J ends lost 7 bases and 6 bases respectively, with 17 bases between them. The CDR3 here is CASFATGTVDTQYF. CDR3 coding DNA: TGTGCCAGCTTCGCGACAGGCACAGTGGATACGCAGTATTTT. The complete variable domain, with remaining parts taken from reference TRBV18 and TRBJ2-3, reads NAGVMQNPRHLVRRRGQEARLRCSPMKGHSHVYWYRQLPEEGLKFMVYLQKENIIDESGMPKERFSAEFPKEGPSILRIQQVVRGDSAAYFCASFATGTVDTQYFGPGTRLTVL.

V is TRBV7-2 and J is TRBJ1-3, with D possibly matching TRBD1 (5 bases). The V gene's germline CDR1 is SGHTA and CDR2 FQGNSA. This CDR3 comprises 16 residues. The V and J ends lost 3 bases and 0 bases respectively, with 12 bases between them. CDR3 coding DNA: TGTGCCAGCAGCTTGGGCTGGGGCGGCTCTGGAAACACCATATATTTT. This codes for CASSLGWGGSGNTIYF.

The chain joins TRBV6-1 to TRBJ1-6; the D gene is possibly TRBD1 (6 bases). Looked up from germline, CDR1 is MNHNS and CDR2 is SASEGT. Trimming left V 2 bases short and J 9 bases short, with 14 bases between. This CDR3 is built from 15 residues. The CDR3, as DNA: TGTGCCAGCAGTGAAATGGCAGGGGTGAGTTCACCCCTCCACTTT. Translated, it gives CASSEMAGVSSPLHF.